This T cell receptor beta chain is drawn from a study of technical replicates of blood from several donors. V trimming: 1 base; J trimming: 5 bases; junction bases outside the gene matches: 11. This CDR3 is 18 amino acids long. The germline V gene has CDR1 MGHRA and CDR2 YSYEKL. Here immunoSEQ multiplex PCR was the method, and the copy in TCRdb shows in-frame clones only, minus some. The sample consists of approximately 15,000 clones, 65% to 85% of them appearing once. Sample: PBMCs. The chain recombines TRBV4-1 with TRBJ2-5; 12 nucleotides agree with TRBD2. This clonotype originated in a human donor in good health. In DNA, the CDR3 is TGCGCCAGCAGCCAAGGATTCCGACTAGCGGGAGATCGGGAGACCCAGTACTTC. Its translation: CASSQGFRLAGDRETQYF.